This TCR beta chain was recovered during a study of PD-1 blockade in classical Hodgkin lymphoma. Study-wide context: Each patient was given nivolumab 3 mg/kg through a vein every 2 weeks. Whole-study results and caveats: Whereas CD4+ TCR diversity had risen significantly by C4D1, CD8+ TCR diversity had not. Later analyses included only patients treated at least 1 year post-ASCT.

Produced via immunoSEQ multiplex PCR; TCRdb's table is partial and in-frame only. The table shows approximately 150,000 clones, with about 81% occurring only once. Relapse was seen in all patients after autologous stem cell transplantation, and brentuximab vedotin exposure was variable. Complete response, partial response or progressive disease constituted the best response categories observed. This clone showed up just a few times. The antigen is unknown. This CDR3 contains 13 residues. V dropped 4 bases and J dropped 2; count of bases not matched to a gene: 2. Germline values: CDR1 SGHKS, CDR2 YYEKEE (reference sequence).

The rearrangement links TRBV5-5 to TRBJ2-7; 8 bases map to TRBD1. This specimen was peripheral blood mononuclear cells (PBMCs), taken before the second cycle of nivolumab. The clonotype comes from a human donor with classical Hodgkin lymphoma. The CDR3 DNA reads TGTGCCAGCAGCCTGGACAGGGCCTACGAGCAGTACTTC. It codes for CASSLDRAYEQYF. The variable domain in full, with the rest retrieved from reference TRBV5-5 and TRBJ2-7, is DAGVTQSPTHLIKTRGQQVTLRCSPISGHKSVSWYQQVLGQGPQFIFQYYEKEERGRGNFPDRFSARQFPNYSSELNVNALLLGDSALYLCASSLDRAYEQYFGPGTRLTVT.